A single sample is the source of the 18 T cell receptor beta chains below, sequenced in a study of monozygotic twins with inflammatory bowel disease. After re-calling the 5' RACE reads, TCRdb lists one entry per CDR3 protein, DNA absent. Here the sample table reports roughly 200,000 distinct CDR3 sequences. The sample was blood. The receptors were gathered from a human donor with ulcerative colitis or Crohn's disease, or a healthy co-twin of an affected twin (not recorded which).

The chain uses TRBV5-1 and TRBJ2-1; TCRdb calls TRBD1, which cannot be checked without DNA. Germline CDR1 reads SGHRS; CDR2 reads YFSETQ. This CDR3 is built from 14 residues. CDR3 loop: CASSLGLAGEGQFF.

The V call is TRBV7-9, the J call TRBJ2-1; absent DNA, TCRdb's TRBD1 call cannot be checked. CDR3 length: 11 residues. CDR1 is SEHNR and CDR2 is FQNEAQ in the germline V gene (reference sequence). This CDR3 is CASSTGYEQFF.

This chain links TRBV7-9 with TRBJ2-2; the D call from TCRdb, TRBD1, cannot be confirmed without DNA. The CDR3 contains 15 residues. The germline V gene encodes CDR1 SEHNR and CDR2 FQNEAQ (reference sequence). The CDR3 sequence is CASSLAWGPTGELFF.

This CDR3 reads CASRVTSGLNEQFF. The chain links TRBV6-1 to TRBJ2-1; lacking DNA, the TRBD1 call made by TCRdb goes unchecked. CDR1 and CDR2 (germline): MNHNS, SASEGT. The length of the CDR3 is 14 residues.

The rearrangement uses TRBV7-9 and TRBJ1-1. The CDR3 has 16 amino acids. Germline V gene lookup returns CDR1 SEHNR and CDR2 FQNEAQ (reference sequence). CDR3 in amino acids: CASSLMAVVLHSEAFF.

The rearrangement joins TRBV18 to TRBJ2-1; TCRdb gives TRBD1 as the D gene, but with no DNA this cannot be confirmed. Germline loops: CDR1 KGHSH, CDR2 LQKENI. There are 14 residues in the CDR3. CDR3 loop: CASSPPAQGNEQFF.

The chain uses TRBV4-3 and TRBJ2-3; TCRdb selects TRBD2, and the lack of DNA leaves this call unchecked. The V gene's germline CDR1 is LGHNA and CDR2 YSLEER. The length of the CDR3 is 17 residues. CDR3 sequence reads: CASSQVNAYRGTDTQYF.

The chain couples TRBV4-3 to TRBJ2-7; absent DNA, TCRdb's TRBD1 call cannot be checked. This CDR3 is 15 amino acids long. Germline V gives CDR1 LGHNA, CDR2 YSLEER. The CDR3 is CASSRSTGDAYEQYF.

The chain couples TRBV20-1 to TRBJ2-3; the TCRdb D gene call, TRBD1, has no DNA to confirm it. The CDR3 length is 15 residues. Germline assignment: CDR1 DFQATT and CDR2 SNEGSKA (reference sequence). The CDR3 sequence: CSAPTTGAATDTQYF.

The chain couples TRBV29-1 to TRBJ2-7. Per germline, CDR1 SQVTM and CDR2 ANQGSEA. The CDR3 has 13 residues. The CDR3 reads CSVVSTGKYEQYF.

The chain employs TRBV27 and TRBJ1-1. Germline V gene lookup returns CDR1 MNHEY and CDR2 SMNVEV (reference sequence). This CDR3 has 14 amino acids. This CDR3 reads CASSYGSVSTEAFF.

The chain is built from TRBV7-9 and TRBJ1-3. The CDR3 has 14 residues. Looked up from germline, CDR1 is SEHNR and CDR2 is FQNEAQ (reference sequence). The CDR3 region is CASSPAVAGNTIYF.

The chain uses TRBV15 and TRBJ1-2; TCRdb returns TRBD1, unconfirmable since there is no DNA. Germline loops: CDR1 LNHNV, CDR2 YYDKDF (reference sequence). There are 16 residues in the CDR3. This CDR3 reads CATSRPPFSGARGYTF.

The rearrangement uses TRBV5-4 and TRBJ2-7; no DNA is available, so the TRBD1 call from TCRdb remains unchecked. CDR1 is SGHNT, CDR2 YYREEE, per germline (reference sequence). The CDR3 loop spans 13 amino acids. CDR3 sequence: CASSKTGADEQYF. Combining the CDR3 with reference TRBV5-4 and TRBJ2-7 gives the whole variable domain ETGVTQSPTHLIKTRGQQVTLRCSSQSGHNTVSWYQQALGQGPQFIFQYYREEENGRGNFPPRFSGLQFPNYSSELNVNALELDDSALYLCASSKTGADEQYFGPGTRLTVT.

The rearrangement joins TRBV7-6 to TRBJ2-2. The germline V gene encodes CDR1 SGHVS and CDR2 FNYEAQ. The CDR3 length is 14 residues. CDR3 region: CASSSPTYTGELFF. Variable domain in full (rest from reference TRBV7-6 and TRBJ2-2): GAGVSQSPRYKVTKRGQDVALRCDPISGHVSLYWYRQALGQGPEFLTYFNYEAQQDKSGLPNDRFSAERPEGSISTLTIQRTEQRDSAMYRCASSSPTYTGELFFGEGSRLTVL.

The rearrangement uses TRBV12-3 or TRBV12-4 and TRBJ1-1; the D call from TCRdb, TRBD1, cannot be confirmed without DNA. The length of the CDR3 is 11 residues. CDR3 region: CASSYGGPAFF.

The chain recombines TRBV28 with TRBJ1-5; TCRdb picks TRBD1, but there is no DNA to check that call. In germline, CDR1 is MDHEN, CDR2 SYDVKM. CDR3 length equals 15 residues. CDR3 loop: CASSTGQLTGQPQHF.

The CDR3 spells CASSPGQSSPLHF. The chain has TRBV27 and TRBJ1-6; the D call of TRBD1 rests on TCRdb alone, since no DNA is present to check it. This CDR3 region has 13 residues. Germline V CDR1 and CDR2: MNHEY, SMNVEV (reference sequence).